Reported below is one T cell receptor beta chain. Its antigen is undetermined. The data stem from a study of cytomegalovirus exposure and HLA in healthy donors. Study results and limitations: Differences between HLA loci emerged in a later analysis of TCR association rates, with DRB1 most and HLA-C fewest.

The CDR3 loop spans 15 amino acids. With V trimmed by 5 bases and J by 7 bases, 12 bases remained unmatched. Looked up from germline, CDR1 is MGHRA and CDR2 is YSYEKL. PCR primers comprised 60 Vbeta and 13 Jbeta primers. TCRdb's copy holds only in-frame clones and misses some; the assay was immunoSEQ multiplex PCR. The sample holds around 90,000 clones, approximately 77% seen once. Sequencing was performed on PBMCs. This TCR was recovered from a human donor in good health. The V and J genes are TRBV4-1 and TRBJ2-5; 8 bases fit TRBD1. CDR3 region: CASSSEIDRGVTQYF. CDR3 coding DNA: TGCGCCAGCAGCTCAGAAATCGACAGGGGAGTGACCCAGTACTTC.